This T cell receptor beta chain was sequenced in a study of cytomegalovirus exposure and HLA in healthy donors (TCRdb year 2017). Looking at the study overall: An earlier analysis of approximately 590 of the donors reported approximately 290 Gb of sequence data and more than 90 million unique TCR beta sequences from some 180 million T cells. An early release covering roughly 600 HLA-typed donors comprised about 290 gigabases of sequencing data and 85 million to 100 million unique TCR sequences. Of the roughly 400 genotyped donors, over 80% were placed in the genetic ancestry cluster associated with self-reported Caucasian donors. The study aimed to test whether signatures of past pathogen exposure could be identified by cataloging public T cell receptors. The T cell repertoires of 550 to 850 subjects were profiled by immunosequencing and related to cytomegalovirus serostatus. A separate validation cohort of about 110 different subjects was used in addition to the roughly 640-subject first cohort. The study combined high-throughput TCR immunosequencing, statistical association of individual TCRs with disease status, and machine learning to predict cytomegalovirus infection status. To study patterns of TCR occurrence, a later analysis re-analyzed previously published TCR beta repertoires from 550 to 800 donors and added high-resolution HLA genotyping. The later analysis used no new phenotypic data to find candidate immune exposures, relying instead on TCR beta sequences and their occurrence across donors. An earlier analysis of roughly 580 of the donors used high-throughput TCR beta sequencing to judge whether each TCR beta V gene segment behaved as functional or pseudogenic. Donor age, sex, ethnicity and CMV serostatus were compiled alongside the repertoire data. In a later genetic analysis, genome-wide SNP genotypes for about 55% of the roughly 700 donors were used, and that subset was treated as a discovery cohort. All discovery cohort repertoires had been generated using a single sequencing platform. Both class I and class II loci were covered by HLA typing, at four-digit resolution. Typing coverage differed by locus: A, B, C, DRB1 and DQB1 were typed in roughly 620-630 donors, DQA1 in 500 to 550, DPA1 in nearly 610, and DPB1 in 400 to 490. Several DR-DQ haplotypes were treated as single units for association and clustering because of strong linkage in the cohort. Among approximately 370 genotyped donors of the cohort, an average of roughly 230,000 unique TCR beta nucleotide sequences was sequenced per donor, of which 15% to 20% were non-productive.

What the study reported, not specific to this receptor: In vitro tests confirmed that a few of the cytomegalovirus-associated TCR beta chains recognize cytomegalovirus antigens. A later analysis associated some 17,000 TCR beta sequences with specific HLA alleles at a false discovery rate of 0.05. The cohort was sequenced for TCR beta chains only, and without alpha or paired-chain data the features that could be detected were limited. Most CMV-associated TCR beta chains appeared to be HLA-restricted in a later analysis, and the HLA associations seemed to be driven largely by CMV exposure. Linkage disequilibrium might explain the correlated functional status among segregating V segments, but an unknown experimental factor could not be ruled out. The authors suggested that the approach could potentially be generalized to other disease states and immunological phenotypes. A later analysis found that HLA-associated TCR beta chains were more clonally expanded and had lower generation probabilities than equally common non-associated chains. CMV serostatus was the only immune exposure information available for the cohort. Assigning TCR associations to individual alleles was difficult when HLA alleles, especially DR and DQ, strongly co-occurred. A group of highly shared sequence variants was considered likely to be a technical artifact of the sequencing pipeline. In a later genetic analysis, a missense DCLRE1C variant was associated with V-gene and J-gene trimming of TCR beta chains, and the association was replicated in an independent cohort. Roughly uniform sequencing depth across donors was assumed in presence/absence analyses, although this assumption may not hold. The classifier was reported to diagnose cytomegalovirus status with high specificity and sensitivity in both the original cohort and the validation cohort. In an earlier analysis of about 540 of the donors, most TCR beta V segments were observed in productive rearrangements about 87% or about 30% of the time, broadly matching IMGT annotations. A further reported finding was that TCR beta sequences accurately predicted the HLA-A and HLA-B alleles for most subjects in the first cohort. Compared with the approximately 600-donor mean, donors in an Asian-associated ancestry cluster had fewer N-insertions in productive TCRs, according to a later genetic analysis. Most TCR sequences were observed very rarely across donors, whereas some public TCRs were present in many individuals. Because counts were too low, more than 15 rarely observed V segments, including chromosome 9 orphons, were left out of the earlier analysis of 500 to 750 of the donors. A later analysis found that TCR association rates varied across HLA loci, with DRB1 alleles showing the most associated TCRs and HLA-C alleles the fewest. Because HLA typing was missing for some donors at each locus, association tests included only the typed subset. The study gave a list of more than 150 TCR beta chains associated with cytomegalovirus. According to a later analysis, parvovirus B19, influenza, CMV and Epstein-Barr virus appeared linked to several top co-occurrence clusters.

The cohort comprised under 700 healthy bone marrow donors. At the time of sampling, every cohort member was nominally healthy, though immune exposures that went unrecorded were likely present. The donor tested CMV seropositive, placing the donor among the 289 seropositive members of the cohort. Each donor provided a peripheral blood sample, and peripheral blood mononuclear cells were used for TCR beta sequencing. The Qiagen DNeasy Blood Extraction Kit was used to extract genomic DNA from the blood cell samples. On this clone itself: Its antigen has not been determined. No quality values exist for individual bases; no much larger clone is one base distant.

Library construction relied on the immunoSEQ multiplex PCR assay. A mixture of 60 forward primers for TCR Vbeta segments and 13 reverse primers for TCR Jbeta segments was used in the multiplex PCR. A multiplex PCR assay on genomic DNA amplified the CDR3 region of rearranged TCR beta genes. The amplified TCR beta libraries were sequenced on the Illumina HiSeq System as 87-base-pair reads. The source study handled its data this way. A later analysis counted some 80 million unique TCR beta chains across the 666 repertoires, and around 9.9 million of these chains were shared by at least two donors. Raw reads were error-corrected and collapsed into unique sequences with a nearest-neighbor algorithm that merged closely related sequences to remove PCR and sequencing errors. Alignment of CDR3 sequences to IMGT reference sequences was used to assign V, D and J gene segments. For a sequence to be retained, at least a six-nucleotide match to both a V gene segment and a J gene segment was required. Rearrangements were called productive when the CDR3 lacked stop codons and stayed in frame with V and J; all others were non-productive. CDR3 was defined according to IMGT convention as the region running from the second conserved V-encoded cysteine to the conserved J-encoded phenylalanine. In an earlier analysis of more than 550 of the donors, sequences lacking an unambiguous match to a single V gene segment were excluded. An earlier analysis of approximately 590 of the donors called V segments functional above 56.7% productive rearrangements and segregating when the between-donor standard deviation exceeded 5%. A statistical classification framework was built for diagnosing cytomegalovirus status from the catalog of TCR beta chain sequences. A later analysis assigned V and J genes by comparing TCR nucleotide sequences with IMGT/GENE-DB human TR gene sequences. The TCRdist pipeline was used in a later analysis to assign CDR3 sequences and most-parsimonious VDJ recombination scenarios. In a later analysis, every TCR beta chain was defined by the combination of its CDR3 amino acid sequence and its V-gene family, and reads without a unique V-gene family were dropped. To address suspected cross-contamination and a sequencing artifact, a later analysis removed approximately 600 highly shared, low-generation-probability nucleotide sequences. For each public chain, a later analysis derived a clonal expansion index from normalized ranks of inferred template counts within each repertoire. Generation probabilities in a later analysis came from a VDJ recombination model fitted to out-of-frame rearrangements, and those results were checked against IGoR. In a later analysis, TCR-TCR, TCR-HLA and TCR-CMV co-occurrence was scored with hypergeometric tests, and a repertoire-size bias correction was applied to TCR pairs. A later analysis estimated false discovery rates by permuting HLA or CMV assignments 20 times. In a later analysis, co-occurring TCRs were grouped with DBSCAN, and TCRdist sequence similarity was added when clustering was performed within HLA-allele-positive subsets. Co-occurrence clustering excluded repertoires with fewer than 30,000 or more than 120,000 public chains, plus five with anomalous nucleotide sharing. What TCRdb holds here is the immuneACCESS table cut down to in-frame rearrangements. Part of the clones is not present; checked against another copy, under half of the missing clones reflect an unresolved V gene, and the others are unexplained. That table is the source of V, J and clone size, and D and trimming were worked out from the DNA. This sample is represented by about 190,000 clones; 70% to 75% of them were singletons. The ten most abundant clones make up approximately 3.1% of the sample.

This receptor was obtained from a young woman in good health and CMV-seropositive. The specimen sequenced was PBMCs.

CDR3 loop: CASSLNNGQPQHF. The sequence in DNA is TGTGCCAGCAGCTTAAATAACGGTCAGCCCCAGCATTTT. Recombination joined TRBV7-9 with TRBJ1-5; the D gene is unclear. V is cut by 2 bases and J by 6 bases, and the space between the germline ends is 8 bases. From a lookup of the germline V gene (reference sequence), CDR1 and CDR2 are SEHNR and FQNEAQ. The CDR3 spans 13 residues, from the cysteine through the phenylalanine. Only the CDR3 DNA is retained, 39 bases long and in frame from the first base. Beyond the CDR3, the reference TRBV7-9 and TRBJ1-5 genes provide the residues; the full variable domain reads: DTGVSQNPRHKITKRGQNVTFRCDPISEHNRLYWYRQTLGQGPEFLTYFQNEAQLEKSRLLSDRFSAERPKGSFSTLEIQRTEQGDSAMYLCASSLNNGQPQHFGDGTRLSIL.